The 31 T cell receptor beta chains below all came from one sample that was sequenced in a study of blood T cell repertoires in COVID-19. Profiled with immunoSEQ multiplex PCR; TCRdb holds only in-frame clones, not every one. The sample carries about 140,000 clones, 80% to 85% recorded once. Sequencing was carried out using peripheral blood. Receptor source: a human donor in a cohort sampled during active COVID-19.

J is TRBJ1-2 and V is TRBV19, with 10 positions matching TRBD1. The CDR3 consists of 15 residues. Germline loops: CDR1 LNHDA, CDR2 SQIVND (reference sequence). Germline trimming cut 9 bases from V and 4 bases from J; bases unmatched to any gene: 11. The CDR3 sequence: CASQTSGTGVYGYTF. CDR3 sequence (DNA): TGTGCCAGCCAAACCTCCGGGACAGGGGTCTATGGCTACACCTTC.

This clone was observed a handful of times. CDR3 nucleotide sequence: TGTGCCAGCTCCCAGGGCGGGGATGGCTACACCTTC. It is translated as CASSQGGDGYTF. The chain has TRBV3-1 (or the pseudogene TRBV3-2) and TRBJ1-2; D is possibly TRBD1 (5 bases). Trimming took 8 bases from V and 6 from J, leaving 13 bases between them. The CDR3 is 12 residues long. Germline-derived CDR1 and CDR2 are LGHDT and YNNKEL (reference sequence).

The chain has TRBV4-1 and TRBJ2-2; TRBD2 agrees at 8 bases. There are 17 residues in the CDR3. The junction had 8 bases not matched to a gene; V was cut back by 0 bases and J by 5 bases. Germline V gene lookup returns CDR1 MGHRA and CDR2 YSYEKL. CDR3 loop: CASSQDYGGGLTGELFF. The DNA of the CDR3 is TGCGCCAGCAGCCAAGATTACGGGGGGGGTCTGACCGGGGAGCTGTTTTTT.

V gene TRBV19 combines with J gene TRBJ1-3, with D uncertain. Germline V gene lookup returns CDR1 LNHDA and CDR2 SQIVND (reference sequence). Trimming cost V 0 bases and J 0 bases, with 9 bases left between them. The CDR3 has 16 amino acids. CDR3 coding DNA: TGTGCCAGTAGTATAGATGCGGCCAGCTCTGGAAACACCATATATTTT. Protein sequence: CASSIDAASSGNTIYF.

CDR3 coding DNA: TGTGCCAGCAGCTCGCGGGGTGGAAGGGTGGTGCGTGGCTACACCTTC. Amino acids: CASSSRGGRVVRGYTF. The V call is TRBV5-4, the J call TRBJ1-2; no reliable D call. With 3 bases removed from V and 7 bases from J, the gap between germline ends came to 22 bases. The length of the CDR3 is 16 residues. Germline V CDR1 and CDR2: SGHNT, YYREEE (reference sequence).

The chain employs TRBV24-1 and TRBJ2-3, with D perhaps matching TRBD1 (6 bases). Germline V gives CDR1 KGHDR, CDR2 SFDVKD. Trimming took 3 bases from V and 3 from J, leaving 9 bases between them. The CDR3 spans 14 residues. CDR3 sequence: CATSDRQGTDTQYF. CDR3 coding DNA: TGTGCCACCAGTGATAGGCAGGGGACAGATACGCAGTATTTT.

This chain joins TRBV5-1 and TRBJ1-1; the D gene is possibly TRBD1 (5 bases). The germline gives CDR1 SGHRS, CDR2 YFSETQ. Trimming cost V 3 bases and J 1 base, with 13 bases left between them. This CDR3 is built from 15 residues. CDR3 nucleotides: TGCGCCAGCAGCTGGGGGGACGCCCAGAACACTGAAGCTTTCTTT. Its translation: CASSWGDAQNTEAFF.

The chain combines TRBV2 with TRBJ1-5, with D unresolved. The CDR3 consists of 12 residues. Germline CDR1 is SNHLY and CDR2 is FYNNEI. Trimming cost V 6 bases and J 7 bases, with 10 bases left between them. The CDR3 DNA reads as TGTGCCAGCAGAAGACTGGCACAGCCCCAGCATTTT. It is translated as CASRRLAQPQHF.

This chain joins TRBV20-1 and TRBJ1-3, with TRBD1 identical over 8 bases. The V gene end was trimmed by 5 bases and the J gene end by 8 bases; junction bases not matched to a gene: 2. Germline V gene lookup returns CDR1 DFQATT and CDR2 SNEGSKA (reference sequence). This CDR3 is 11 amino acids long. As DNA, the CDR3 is TGCAGTGCTGCGGACAGGGACACCATATATTTT. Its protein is CSAADRDTIYF.

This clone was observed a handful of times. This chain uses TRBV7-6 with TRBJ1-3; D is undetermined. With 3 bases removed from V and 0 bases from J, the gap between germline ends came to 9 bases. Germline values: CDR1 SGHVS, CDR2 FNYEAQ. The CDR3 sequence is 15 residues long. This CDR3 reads CASSLNPSSGNTIYF. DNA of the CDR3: TGTGCCAGCAGCTTGAATCCCAGCTCTGGAAACACCATATATTTT.

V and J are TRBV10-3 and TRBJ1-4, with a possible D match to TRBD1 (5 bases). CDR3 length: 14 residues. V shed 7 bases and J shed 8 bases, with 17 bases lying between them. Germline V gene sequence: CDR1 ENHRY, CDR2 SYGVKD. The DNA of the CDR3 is TGTGCCATCACCCGGGGAGGGGCCGGAGAAAAACTGTTTTTT. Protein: CAITRGGAGEKLFF.

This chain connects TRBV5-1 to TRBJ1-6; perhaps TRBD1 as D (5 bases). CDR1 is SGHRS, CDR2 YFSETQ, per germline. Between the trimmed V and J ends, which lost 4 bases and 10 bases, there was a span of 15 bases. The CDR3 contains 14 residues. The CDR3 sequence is CASSPSQGGSPLHF. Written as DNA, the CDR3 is TGCGCCAGCAGCCCATCGCAGGGCGGCTCACCCCTCCACTTT.

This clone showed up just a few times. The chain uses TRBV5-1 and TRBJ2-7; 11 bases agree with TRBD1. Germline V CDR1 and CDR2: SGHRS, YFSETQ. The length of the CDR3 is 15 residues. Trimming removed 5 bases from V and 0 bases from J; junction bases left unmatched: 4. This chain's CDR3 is CASRSGTGGSYEQYF. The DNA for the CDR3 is TGCGCCAGCAGGTCTGGGACAGGGGGCTCCTACGAGCAGTACTTC.

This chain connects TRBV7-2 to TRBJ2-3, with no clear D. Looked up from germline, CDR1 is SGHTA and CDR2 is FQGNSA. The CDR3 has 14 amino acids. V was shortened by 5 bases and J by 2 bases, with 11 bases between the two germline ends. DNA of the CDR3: TGTGCCAGCAGCCCGCAAGAGATCACAGATACGCAGTATTTT. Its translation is CASSPQEITDTQYF.

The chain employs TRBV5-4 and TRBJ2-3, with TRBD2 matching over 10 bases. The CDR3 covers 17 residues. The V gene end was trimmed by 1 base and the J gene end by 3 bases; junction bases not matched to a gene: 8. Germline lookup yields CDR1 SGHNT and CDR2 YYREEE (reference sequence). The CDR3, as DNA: TGTGCCAGCAGCTTGCGCCTAGCGGGGGTTGAAACAGATACGCAGTATTTT. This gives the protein CASSLRLAGVETDTQYF. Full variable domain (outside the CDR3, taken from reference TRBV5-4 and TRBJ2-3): ETGVTQSPTHLIKTRGQQVTLRCSSQSGHNTVSWYQQALGQGPQFIFQYYREEENGRGNFPPRFSGLQFPNYSSELNVNALELDDSALYLCASSLRLAGVETDTQYFGPGTRLTVL.

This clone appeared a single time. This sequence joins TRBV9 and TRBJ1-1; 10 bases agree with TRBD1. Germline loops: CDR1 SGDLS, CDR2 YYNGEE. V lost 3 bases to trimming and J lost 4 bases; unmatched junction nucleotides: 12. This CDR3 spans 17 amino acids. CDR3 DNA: TGTGCCAGCAGCGAGACAGGGGGCCCTCCCGTGGGCACTGAAGCTTTCTTT. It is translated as CASSETGGPPVGTEAFF. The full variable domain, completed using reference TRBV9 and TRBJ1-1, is DSGVTQTPKHLITATGQRVTLRCSPRSGDLSVYWYQQSLDQGLQFLIQYYNGEERAKGNILERFSAQQFPDLHSELNLSSLELGDSALYFCASSETGGPPVGTEAFFGQGTRLTVV.

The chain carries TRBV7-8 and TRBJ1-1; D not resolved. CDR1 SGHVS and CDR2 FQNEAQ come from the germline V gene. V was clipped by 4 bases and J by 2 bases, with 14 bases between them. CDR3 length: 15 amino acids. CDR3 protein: CASSSRRFSNTEAFF. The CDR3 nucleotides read TGTGCCAGCAGCTCCCGGAGGTTCAGTAACACTGAAGCTTTCTTT.

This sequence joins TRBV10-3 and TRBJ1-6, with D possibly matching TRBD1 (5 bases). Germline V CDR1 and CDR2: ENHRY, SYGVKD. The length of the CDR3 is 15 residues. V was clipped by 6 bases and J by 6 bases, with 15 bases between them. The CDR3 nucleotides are TGTGCCATCAGAGACGGGGGTCGATCTAATTCACCCCTCCACTTT. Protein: CAIRDGGRSNSPLHF.

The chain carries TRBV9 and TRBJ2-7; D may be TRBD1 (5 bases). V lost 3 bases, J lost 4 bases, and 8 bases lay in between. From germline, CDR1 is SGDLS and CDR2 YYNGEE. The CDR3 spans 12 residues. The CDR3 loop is CASSARGYEQYF. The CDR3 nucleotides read TGTGCCAGCAGCGCTAGGGGTTACGAGCAGTACTTC.

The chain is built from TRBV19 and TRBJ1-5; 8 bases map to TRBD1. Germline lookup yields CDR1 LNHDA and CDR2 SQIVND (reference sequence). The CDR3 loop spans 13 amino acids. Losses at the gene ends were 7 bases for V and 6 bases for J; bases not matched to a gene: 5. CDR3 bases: TGTGCCAGTAATCCCCAGGGGGCTCAGCCCCAGCATTTT. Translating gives CASNPQGAQPQHF.

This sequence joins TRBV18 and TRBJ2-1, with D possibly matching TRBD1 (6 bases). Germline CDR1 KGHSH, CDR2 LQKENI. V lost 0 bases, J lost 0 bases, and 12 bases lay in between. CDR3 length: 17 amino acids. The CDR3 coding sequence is TGTGCCAGCTCACCACCGAAGGGGGTGAGCTCCTACAATGAGCAGTTCTTC. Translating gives CASSPPKGVSSYNEQFF.

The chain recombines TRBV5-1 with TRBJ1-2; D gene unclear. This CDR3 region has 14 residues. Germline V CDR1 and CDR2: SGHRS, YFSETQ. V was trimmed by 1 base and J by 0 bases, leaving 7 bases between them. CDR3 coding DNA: TGCGCCAGCAGCTTGTACGGTGCTAACTATGGCTACACCTTC. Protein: CASSLYGANYGYTF.

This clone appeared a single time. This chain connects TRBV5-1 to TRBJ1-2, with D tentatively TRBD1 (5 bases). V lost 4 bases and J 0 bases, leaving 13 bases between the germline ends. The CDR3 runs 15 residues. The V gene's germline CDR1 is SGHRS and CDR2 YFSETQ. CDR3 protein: CASSIRQSPNYGYTF. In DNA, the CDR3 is TGCGCCAGCAGCATCAGACAGAGTCCTAACTATGGCTACACCTTC. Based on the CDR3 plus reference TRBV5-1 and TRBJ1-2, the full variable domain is KAGVTQTPRYLIKTRGQQVTLSCSPISGHRSVSWYQQTPGQGLQFLFEYFSETQRNKGNFPGRFSGRQFSNSRSEMNVSTLELGDSALYLCASSIRQSPNYGYTFGSGTRLTVV.

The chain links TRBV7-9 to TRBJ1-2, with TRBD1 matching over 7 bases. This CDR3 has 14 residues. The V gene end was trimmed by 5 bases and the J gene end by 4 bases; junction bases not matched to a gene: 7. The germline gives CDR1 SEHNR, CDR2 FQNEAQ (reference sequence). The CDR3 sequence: CASSTRTGSYGYTF. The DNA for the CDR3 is TGTGCCAGCAGCACGCGGACAGGATCCTATGGCTACACCTTC.

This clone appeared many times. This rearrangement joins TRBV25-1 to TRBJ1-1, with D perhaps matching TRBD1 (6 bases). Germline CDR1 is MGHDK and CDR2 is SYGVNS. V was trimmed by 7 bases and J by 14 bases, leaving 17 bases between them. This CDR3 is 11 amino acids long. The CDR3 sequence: CASTRTGPVFF. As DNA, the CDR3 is TGTGCCAGCACCCGAACAGGGCCGGTGTTCTTT. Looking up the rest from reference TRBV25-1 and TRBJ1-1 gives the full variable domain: EADIYQTPRYLVIGTGKKITLECSQTMGHDKMYWYQQDPGMELHLIHYSYGVNSTEKGDLSSESTVSRIRTEHFPLTLESARPSHTSQYLCASTRTGPVFFGQGTRLTVV.

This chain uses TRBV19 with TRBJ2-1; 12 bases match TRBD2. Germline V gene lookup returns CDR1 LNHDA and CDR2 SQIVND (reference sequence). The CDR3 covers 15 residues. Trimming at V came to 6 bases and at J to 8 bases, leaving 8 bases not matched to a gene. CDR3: CASRGLAGGQYEQFF. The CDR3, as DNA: TGTGCCAGTAGGGGTCTAGCGGGGGGGCAATATGAGCAGTTCTTC.

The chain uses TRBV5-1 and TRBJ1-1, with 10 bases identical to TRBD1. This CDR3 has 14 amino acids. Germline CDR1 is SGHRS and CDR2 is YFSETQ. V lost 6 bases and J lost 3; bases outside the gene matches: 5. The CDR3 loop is CASTRTGGDTEAFF. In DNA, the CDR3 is TGCGCCAGCACCCGGACAGGGGGAGACACTGAAGCTTTCTTT.

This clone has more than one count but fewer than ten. The DNA for the CDR3 is TGTGCCAGCAGCTCGGGACAGCGAACTAATGAAAAACTGTTTTTT. This translates into CASSSGQRTNEKLFF. V is TRBV11-2 and J is TRBJ1-4, with 7 bases matching TRBD1. V lost 4 bases and J lost 1; bases outside the gene matches: 3. Germline loops: CDR1 SGHAT, CDR2 FQNNGV. The CDR3 sequence is 15 residues long.

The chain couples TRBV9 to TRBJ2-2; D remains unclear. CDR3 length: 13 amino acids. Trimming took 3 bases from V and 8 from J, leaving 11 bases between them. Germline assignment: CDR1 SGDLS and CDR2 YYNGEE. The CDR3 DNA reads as TGTGCCAGCAGCGAGATCCCGACAGGGGAGCTGTTTTTT. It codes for CASSEIPTGELFF.

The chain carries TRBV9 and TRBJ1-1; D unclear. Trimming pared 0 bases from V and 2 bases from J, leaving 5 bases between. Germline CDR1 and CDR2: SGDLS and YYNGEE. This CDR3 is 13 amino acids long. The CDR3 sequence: CASSVDSNTEAFF. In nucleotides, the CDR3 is TGTGCCAGCAGCGTAGATTCAAACACTGAAGCTTTCTTT. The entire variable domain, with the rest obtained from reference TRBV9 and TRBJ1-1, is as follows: DSGVTQTPKHLITATGQRVTLRCSPRSGDLSVYWYQQSLDQGLQFLIQYYNGEERAKGNILERFSAQQFPDLHSELNLSSLELGDSALYFCASSVDSNTEAFFGQGTRLTVV.

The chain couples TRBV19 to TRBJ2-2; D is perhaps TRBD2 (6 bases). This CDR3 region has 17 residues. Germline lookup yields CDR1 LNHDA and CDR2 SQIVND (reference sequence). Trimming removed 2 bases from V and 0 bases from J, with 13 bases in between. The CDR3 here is CASSIFSRGTNTGELFF. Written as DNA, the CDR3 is TGTGCCAGTAGTATATTTTCCCGGGGGACGAACACCGGGGAGCTGTTTTTT.